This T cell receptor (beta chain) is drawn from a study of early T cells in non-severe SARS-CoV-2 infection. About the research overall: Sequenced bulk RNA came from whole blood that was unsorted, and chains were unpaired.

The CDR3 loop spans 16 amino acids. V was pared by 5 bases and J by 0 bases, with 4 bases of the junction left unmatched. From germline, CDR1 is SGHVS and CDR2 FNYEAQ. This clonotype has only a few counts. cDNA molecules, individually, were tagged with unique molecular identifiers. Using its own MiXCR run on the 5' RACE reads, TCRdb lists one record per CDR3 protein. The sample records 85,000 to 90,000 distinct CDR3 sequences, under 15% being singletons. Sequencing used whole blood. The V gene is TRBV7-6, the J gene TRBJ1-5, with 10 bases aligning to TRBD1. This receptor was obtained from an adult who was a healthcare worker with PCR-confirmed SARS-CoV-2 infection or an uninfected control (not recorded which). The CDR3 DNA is TGTGCCAGCAGCGTCGGGACAGGGGCTAGCAATCAGCCCCAGCATTTT. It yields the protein CASSVGTGASNQPQHF.